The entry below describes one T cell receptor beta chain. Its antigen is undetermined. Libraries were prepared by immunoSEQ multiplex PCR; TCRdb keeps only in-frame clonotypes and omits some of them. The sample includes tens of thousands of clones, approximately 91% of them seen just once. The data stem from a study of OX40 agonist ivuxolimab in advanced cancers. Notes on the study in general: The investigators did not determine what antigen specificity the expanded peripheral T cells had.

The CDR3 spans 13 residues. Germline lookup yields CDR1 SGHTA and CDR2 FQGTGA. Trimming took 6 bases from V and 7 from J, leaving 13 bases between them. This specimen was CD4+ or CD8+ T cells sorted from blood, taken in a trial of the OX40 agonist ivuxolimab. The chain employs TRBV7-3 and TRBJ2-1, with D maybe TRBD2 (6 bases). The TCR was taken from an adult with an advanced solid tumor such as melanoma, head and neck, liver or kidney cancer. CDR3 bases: TGTGCCAGCAGGTACGGGACTTCTAATGAGCAGTTCTTC. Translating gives CASRYGTSNEQFF.